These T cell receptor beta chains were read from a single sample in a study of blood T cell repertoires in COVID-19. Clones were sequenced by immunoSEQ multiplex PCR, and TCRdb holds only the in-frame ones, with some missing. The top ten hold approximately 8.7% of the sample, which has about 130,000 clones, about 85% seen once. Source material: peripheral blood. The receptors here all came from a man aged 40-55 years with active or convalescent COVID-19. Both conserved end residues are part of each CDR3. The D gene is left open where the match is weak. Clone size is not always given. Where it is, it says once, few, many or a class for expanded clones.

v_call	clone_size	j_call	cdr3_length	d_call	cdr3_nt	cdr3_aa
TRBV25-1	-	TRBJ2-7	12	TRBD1	TGTGCCAGTCGTGGACAGGGTTACGAGCAGTACTTC	CASRGQGYEQYF
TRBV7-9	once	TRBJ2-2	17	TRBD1	TGTGCCAGCAGCCCGTCCCGGGACAGGAGGCTAGGCGGGGAGCTGTTTTTT	CASSPSRDRRLGGELFF
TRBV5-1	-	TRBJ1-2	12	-	TGCGCCAGCGGCCCAGGGAACTATGGCTACACCTTC	CASGPGNYGYTF
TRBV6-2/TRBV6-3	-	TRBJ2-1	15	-	TGTGCCAGCAGTTACTGGGAGAGCTCCTACAATGAGCAGTTCTTC	CASSYWESSYNEQFF
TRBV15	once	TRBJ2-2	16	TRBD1	TGTGCCACCAGCAGGCAACAGGGGGCAATGACCGGGGAGCTGTTTTTT	CATSRQQGAMTGELFF
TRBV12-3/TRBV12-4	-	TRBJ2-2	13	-	TGTGCCAGCGCGACAGGGAACACCGGGGAGCTGTTTTTT	CASATGNTGELFF
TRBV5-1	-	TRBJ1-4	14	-	TGCGCCAGCAGCTTGTTGGCAGTTAATGAAAAACTGTTTTTT	CASSLLAVNEKLFF
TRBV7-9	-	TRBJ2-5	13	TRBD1	TGTGCCAGCAGCTCCGGGACAGAGGGGACCCAGTACTTC	CASSSGTEGTQYF
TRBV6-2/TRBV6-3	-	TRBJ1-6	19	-	TGTGCCAGCAGCTGGAGCAGAGACAGGCCGAGCTCCTATAATTCACCCCTCCACTTT	CASSWSRDRPSSYNSPLHF
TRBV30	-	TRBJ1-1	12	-	TGTGCCTGGAGTCCAGGGGATTCTGAAGCTTTCTTT	CAWSPGDSEAFF
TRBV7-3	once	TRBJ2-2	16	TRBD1	TGTGCCAGCAGCTTAAGGGACAGGGTACCTTCCGGGGAGCTGTTTTTT	CASSLRDRVPSGELFF
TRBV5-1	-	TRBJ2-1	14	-	TGCGCCAGCAGCTTGAGGGGCGGGGCAAATGAGCAGTTCTTC	CASSLRGGANEQFF
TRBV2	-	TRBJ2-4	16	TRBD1	TGTGCCAGCAGTCCCCTAGGGACAGAAGCCAAAAACATTCAGTACTTC	CASSPLGTEAKNIQYF
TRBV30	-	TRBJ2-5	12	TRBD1	TGTGCCTGGAGTGTCAGGGGGGAGACCCAGTACTTC	CAWSVRGETQYF
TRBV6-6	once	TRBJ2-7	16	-	TGTGCCAGCAGTTACCCGGAAGGCAGGGAAACCTACGAGCAGTACTTC	CASSYPEGRETYEQYF
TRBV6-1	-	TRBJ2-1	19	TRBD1	TGTGCCAGCAGTGAAATGGGGACAGGGGTATGGAGCTCCTACAATGAGCAGTTCTTC	CASSEMGTGVWSSYNEQFF
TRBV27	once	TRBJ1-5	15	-	TGTGCCAGCAGTTTGGGAGGGATCGGGGTTCAGCCCCAGCATTTT	CASSLGGIGVQPQHF